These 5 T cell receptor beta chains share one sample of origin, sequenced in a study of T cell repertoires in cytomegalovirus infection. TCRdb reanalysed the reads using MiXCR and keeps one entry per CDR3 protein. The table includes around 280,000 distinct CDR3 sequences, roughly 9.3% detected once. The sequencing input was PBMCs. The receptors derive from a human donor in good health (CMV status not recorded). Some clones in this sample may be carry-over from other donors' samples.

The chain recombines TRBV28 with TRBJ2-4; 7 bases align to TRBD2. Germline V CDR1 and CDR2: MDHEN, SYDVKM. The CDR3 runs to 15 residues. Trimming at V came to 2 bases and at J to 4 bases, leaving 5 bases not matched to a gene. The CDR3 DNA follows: TGTGCCAGCAGTTTAGTGGGGGGGGAAAAAAACATTCAGTACTTC. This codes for CASSLVGGEKNIQYF.

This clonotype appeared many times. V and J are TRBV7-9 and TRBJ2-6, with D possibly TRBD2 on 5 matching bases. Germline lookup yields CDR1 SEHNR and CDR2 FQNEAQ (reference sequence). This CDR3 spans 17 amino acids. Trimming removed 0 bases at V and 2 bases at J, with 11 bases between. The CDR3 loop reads CASSLASGTTGANVLTF. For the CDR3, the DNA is TGTGCCAGCAGCTTAGCCTCGGGAACAACTGGGGCCAACGTCCTGACTTTC.

DNA for the CDR3: TGTGCCAGCAGTGGGGCTCAGGCCTCCGGGGAGCTGTTTTTT. This sequence encodes CASSGAQASGELFF. The rearrangement links TRBV2 to TRBJ2-2; no definite D call. The length of the CDR3 is 14 residues. Germline-derived CDR1 and CDR2 are SNHLY and FYNNEI. V gave up 4 bases and J gave up 6 bases, with 12 bases separating them.

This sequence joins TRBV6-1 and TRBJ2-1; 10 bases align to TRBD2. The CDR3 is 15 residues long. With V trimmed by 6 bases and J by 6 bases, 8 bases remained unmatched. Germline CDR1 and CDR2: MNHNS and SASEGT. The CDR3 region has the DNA TGTGCCAGCAGCCCCGAGCGGGGGGGCTTCAATGAGCAGTTCTTC. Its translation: CASSPERGGFNEQFF.

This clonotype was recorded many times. The CDR3 here is CASSPGPAGETQYF. DNA of the CDR3: TGTGCCAGCAGCCCAGGGCCCGCCGGGGAGACCCAGTACTTC. V is TRBV7-2 and J is TRBJ2-5; tentative D call: TRBD1 (5 bases). The CDR3 consists of 14 residues. The germline CDR1 and CDR2 sequences are SGHTA and FQGNSA. Trimming left V 5 bases short and J 5 bases short, with 15 bases between.